In this sample, the clone carrying this T cell receptor (beta chain) turned up many times. Its antigen remains unidentified. Other DNA sequences from this sample encode an identical CDR3 as well. This sample is drawn from a study of cytomegalovirus exposure and HLA in healthy donors. Study-wide findings and caveats: Rare sequences made up most TCRs, while some public TCRs were found in many donors. Cytomegalovirus status was reportedly diagnosed by the classifier with high sensitivity and specificity. In a later analysis, TCR association rates varied by HLA locus: DRB1 most, HLA-C fewest.

Vbeta (60) and Jbeta (13) primers were used in the PCR. Libraries were prepared by immunoSEQ multiplex PCR; TCRdb keeps only in-frame clonotypes and omits some of them. The sample has about 100,000 clones, about 77% seen once. V lost 4 bases, J lost 5 bases, and 5 bases stayed unmatched. The CDR3 runs to 14 residues. Germline V gene data show CDR1 as SEHNR and CDR2 as FQNEAQ (reference sequence). The V gene is TRBV7-9, the J gene TRBJ1-1, with 9 bases identical to TRBD1. The TCR sequence derives from a woman aged 50 to 65 in good health and CMV-seropositive. Material: PBMCs. CDR3 sequence: CASSSTGGRTEAFF. Written as DNA, the CDR3 is TGTGCCAGCAGCTCGACAGGGGGGAGGACTGAAGCTTTCTTT.